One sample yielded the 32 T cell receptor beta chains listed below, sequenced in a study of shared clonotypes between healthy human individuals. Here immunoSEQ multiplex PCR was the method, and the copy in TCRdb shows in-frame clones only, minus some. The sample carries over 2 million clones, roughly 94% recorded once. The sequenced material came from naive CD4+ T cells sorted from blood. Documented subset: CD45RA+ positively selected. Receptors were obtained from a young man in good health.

The CDR3 nucleotides read TGTGCCTGGAGTGTCCCTAGCGGCAGGATAGAGACCCAGTACTTC. Translated, it gives CAWSVPSGRIETQYF. J is TRBJ2-5 and V is TRBV30, with 7 positions matching TRBD2. This CDR3 is 15 amino acids long. Germline-derived CDR1 and CDR2 are GTSNPN and SVGIG (reference sequence). The V segment lost 0 bases and the J segment 4 bases; nucleotides outside the gene matches: 8.

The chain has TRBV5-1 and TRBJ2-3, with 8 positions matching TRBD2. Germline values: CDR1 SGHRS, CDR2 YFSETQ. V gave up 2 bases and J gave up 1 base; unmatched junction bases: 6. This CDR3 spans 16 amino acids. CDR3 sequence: CASSLPSGRGTDTQYF. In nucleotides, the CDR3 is TGCGCCAGCAGCTTACCAAGCGGGAGAGGCACAGATACGCAGTATTTT.

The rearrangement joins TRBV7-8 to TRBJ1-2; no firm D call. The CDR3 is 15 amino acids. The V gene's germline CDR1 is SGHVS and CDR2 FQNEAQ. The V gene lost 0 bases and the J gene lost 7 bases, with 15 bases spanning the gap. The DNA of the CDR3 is TGTGCCAGCAGCTTAGCCCTGGACTGGGTGGGTGGCTACACCTTC. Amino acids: CASSLALDWVGGYTF.

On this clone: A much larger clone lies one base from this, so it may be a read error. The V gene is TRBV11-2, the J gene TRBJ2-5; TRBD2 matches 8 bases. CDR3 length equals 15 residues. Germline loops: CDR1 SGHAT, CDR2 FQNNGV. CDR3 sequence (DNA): TGTGCCAGCAGCTTTCAAGCGGGGGCCCAAGAGGCCCAGTACTTC. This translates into CASSFQAGAQEAQYF.

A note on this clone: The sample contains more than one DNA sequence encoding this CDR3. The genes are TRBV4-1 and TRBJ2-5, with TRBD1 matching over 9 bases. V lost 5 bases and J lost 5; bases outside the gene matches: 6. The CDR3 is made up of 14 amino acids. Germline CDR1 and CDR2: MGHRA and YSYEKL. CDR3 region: CASSTRQGGETQYF. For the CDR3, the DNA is TGCGCCAGCAGCACTCGACAGGGGGGGGAGACCCAGTACTTC.

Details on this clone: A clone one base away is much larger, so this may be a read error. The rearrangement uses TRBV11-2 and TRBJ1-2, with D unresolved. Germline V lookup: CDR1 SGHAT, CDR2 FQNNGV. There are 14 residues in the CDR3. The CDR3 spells CASRPTYSNCGYTF. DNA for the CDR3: TGTGCCAGCAGACCAACCTATTCTAACTGTGGCTACACCTTC.

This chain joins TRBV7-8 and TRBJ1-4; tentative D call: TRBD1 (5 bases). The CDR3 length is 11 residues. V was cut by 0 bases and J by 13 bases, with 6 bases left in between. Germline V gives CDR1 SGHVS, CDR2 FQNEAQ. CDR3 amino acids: CASSLAGTLFF. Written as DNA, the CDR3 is TGTGCCAGCAGCTTAGCGGGGACACTGTTTTTT.

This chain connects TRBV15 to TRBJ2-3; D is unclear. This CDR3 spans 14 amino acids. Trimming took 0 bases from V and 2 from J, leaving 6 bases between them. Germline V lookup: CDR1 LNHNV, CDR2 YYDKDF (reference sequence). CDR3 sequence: CATSRERNTDTQYF. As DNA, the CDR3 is TGTGCCACCAGCAGAGAGCGGAACACAGATACGCAGTATTTT.

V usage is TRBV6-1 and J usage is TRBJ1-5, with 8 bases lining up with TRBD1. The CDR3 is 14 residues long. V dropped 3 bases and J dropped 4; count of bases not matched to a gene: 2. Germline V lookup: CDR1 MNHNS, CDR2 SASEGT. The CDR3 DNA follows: TGTGCCAGCAGTGATACAGGGGGGAATCAGCCCCAGCATTTT. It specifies CASSDTGGNQPQHF.

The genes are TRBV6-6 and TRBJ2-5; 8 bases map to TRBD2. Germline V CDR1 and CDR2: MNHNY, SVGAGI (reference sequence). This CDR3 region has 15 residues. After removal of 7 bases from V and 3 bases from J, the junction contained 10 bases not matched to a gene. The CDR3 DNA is TGTGCCAGCACCAGAGGTGGAGCGGGAGAAGAGACCCAGTACTTC. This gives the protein CASTRGGAGEETQYF.

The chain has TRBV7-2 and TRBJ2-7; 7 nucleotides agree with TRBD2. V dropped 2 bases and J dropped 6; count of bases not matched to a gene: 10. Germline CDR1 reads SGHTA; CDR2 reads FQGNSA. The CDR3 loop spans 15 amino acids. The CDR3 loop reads CASSLTGTNSGEQYF. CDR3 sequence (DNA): TGTGCCAGCAGCTTAACCGGGACTAATAGTGGCGAGCAGTACTTC.

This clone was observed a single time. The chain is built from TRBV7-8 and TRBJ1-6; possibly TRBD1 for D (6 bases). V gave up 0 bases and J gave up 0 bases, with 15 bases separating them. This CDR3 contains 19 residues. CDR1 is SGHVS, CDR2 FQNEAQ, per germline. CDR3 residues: CASSLAWQGTSSYNSPLHF. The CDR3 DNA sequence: TGTGCCAGCAGCTTAGCGTGGCAGGGGACAAGCTCCTATAATTCACCCCTCCACTTT.

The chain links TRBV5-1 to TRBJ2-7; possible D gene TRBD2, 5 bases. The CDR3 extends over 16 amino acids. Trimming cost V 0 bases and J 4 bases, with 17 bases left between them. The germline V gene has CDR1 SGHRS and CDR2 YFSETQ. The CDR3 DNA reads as TGCGCCAGCAGCTTGGCGCCGGGAATAGTCTCTTACGAGCAGTACTTC. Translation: CASSLAPGIVSYEQYF.

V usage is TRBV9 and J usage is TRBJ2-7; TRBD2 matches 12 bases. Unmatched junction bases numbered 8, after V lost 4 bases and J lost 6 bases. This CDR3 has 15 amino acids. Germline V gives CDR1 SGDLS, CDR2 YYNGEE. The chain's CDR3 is CASSLRLAGESEQYF. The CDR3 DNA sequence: TGTGCCAGCAGCCTGAGACTAGCGGGGGAATCCGAGCAGTACTTC.

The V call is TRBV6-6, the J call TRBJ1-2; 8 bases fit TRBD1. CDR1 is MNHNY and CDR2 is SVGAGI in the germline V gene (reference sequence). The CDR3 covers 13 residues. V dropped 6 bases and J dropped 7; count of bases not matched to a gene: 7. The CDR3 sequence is CASRSGGTGGYTF. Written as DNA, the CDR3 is TGTGCCAGCAGATCGGGAGGGACAGGTGGCTACACCTTC.

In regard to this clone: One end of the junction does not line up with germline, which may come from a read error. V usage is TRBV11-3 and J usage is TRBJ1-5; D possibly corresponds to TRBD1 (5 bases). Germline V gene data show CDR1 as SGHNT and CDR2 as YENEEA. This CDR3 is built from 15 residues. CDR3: CASTLERQFNQPQHF. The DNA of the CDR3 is TGTGCCAGCACCTTAGAACGACAGTTTAATCAGCCCCAGCATTTT.

For the CDR3, the DNA is TGTGCCAGCAGCTTAGTAAGCGGCCCAGGCCCCGGGGAGCTGTTTTTT. Amino acid sequence: CASSLVSGPGPGELFF. This chain connects TRBV7-2 to TRBJ2-2; D perhaps matches TRBD2 (5 bases). Germline values: CDR1 SGHTA, CDR2 FQGNSA. This CDR3 is 16 amino acids long. V gave up 1 base and J gave up 6 bases, with 15 bases separating them.

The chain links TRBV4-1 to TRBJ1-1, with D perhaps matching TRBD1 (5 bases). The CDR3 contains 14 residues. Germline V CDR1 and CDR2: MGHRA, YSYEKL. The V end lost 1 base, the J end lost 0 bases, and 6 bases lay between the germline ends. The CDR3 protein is CASSQAGLNTEAFF. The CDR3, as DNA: TGCGCCAGCAGCCAAGCAGGGTTGAACACTGAAGCTTTCTTT.

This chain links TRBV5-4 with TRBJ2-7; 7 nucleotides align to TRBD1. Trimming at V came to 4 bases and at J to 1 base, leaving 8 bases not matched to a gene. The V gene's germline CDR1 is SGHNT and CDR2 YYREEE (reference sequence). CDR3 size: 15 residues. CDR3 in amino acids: CASSRAGTASYEQYF. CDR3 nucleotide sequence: TGTGCCAGCAGCAGAGCCGGGACAGCGTCCTACGAGCAGTACTTC.

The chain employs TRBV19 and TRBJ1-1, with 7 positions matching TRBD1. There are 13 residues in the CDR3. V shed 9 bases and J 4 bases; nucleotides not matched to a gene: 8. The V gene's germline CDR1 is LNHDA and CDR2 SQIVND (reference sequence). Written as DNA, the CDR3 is TGTGCCAGCAATACAGGGGCTCCCACTGAAGCTTTCTTT. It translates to CASNTGAPTEAFF.

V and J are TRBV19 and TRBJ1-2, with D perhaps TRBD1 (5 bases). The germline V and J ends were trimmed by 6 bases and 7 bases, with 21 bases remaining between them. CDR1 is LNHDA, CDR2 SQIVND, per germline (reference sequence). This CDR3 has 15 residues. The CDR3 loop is CASRGGREALRGYTF. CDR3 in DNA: TGTGCCAGTAGGGGTGGCAGGGAAGCTCTCCGTGGCTACACCTTC.

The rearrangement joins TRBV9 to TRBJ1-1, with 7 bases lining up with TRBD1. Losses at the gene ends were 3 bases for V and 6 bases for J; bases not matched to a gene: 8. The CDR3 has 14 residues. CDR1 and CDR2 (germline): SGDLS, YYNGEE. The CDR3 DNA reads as TGTGCCAGCAGCGAAATAGACAGGGTCCCTGAAGCTTTCTTT. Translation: CASSEIDRVPEAFF. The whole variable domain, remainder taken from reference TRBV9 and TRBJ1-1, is DSGVTQTPKHLITATGQRVTLRCSPRSGDLSVYWYQQSLDQGLQFLIQYYNGEERAKGNILERFSAQQFPDLHSELNLSSLELGDSALYFCASSEIDRVPEAFFGQGTRLTVV.

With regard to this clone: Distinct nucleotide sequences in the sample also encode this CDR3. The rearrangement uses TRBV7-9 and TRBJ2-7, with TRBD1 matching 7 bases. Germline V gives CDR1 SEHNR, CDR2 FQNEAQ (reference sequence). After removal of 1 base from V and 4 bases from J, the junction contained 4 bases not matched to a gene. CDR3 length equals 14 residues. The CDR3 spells CASSLDGRGYEQYF. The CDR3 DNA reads TGTGCCAGCAGCTTAGATGGCAGGGGGTACGAGCAGTACTTC.

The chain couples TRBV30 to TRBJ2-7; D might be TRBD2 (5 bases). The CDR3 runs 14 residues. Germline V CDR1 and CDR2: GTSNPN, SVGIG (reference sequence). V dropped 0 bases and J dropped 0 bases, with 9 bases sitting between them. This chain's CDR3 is CAWSVRVYSYEQYF. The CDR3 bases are TGTGCCTGGAGTGTGCGGGTGTACTCCTACGAGCAGTACTTC.

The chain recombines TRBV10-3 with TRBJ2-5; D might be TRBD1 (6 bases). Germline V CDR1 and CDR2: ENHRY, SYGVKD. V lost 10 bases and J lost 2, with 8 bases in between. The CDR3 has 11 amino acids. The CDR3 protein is CATGQQETQYF. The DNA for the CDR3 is TGTGCCACCGGACAGCAAGAGACCCAGTACTTC.

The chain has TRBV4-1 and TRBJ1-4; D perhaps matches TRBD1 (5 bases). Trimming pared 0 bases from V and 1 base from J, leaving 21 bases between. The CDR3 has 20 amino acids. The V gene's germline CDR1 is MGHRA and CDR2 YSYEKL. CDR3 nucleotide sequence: TGCGCCAGCAGCCAAGAGGGGAGGGGACGGATAGGTGGAACTAATGAAAAACTGTTTTTT. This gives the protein CASSQEGRGRIGGTNEKLFF.

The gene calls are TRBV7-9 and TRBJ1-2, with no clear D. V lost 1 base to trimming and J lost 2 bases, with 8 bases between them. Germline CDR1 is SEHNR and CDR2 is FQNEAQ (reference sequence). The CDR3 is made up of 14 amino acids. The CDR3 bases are TGTGCCAGCAGCTTAGATCTGACAAACTATGGCTACACCTTC. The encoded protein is CASSLDLTNYGYTF.

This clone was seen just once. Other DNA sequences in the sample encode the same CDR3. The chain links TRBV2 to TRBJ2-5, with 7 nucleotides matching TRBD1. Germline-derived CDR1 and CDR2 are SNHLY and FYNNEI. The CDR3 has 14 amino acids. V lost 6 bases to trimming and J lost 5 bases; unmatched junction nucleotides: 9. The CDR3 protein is CASRPQGVGETQYF. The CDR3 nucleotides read TGTGCCAGCAGGCCCCAGGGGGTTGGGGAGACCCAGTACTTC.

The CDR3 DNA reads as TGTGCCAGCAGTAACCGGGGGCCGGAAGTCTGGTGGGATACGCAGTATTTT. Encoded protein: CASSNRGPEVWWDTQYF. This chain links TRBV2 with TRBJ2-3; D is tentatively TRBD1 or TRBD2 (6 bases each). Trimming took off 5 bases at V and 6 bases at J, with 24 bases between the two ends. The CDR3 is 17 amino acids. Per the germline V gene, CDR1 is SNHLY and CDR2 is FYNNEI.

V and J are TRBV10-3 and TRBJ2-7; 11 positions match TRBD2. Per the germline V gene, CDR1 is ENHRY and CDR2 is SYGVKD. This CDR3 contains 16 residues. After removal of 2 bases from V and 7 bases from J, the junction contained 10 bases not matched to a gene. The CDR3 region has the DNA TGTGCCATCAGTGAGGCCCGCCATAGCGGGGGGGCAGAGCAGTACTTC. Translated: CAISEARHSGGAEQYF.

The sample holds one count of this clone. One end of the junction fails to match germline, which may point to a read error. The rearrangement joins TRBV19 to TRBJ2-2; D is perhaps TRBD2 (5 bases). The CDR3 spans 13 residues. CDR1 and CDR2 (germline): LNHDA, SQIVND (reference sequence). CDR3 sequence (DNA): TGTGCCAGTAGGATAGAGGGATCCGGGGAGCTGTTTTTT. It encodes CASRIEGSGELFF.

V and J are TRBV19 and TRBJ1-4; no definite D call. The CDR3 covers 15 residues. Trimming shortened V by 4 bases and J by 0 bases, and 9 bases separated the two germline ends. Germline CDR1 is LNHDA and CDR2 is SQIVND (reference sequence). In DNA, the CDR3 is TGTGCCAGTAGTACCTGGGCGGCAACTAATGAAAAACTGTTTTTT. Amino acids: CASSTWAATNEKLFF.